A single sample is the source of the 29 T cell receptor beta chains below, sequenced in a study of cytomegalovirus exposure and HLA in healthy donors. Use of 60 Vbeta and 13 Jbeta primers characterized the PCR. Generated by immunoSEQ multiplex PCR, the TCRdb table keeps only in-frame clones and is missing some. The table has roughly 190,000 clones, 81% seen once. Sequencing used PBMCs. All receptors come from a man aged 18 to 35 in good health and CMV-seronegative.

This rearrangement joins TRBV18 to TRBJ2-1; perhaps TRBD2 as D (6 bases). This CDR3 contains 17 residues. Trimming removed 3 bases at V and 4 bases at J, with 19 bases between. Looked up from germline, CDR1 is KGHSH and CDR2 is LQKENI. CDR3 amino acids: CASSPNAGYLSYNEQFF. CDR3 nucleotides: TGTGCCAGCTCACCGAATGCGGGGTACTTGAGTTACAATGAGCAGTTCTTC.

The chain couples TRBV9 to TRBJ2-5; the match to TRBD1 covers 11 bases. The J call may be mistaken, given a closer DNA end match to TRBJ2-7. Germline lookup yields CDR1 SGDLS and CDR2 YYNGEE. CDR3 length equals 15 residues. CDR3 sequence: CASSVGDRGFYEQYF. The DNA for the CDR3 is TGTGCCAGCAGCGTAGGGGACAGGGGGTTTTACGAGCAGTACTTC.

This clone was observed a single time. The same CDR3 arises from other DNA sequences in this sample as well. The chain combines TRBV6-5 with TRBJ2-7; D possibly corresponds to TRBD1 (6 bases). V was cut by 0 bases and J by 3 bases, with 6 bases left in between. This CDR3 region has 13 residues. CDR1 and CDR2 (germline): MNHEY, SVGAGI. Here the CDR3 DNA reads TGTGCCAGCAGTTACTCACAGGGCTACGAGCAGTACTTC. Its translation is CASSYSQGYEQYF.

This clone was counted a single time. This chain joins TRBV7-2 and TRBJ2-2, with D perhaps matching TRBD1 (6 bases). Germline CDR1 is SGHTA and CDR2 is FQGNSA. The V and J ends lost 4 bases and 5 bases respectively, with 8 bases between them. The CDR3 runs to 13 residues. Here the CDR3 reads CASSYRVTGELFF. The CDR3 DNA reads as TGTGCCAGCAGCTACAGGGTTACCGGGGAGCTGTTTTTT.

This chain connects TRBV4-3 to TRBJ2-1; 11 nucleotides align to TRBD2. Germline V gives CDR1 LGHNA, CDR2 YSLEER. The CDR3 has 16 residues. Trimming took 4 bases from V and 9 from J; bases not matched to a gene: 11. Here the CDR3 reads CASSPLAGGPGGEQFF. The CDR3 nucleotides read TGCGCCAGCAGCCCCTTAGCGGGAGGGCCGGGCGGTGAGCAGTTCTTC.

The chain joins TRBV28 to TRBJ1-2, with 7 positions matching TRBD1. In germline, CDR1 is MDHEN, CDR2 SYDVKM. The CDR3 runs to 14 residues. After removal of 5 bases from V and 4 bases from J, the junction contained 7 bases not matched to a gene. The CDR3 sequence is CASSRDSLLYGYTF. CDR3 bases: TGTGCCAGCAGTAGGGACAGCCTCCTCTATGGCTACACCTTC.

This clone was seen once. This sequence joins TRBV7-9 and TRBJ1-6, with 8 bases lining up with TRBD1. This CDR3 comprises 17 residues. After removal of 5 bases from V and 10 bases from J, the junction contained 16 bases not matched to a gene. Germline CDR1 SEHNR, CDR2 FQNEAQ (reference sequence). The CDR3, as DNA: TGTGCCAGCAGCCCCGGCCGGGACAGGTCCTTTGAGTCACCCCTCCACTTT. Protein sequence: CASSPGRDRSFESPLHF.

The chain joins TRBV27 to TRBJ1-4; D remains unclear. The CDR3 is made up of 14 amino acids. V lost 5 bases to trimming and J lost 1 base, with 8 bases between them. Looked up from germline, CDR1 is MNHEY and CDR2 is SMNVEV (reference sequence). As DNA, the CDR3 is TGTGCCAGCAGTCCCGGGATAACTAATGAAAAACTGTTTTTT. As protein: CASSPGITNEKLFF.

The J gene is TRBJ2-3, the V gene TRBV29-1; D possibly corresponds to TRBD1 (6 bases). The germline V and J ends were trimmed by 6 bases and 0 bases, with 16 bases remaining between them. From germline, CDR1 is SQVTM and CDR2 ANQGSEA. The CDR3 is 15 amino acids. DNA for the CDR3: TGCAGCGTGGGTCAGGGGACGACGAGCACAGATACGCAGTATTTT. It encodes CSVGQGTTSTDTQYF.

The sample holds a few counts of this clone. CDR3 amino acids: CASGLVPRPFGNEQFF. The DNA for the CDR3 is TGTGCTAGTGGTTTGGTGCCCAGGCCCTTCGGCAATGAGCAGTTCTTC. The chain recombines TRBV12-5 with TRBJ2-1; D not certain. Germline assignment: CDR1 LGHNT and CDR2 FRNRAP. This CDR3 contains 16 residues. Trimming stripped 0 bases from V and 6 bases from J, with 15 bases between.

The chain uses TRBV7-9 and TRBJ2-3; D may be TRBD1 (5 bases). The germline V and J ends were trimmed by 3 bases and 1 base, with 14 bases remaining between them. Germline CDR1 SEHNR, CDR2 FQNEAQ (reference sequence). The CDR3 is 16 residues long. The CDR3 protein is CASSLYGAAGTDTQYF. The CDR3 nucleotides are TGTGCCAGCAGCTTGTATGGGGCGGCGGGCACAGATACGCAGTATTTT. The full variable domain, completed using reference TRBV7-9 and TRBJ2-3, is DTGVSQNPRHKITKRGQNVTFRCDPISEHNRLYWYRQTLGQGPEFLTYFQNEAQLEKSRLLSDRFSAERPKGSFSTLEIQRTEQGDSAMYLCASSLYGAAGTDTQYFGPGTRLTVL.

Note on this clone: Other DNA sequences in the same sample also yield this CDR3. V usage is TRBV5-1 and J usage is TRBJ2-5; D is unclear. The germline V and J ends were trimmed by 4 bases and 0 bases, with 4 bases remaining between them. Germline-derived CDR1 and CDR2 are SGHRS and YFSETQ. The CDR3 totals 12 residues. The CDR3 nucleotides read TGCGCCAGCAGCCGCGACCAAGAGACCCAGTACTTC. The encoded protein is CASSRDQETQYF.

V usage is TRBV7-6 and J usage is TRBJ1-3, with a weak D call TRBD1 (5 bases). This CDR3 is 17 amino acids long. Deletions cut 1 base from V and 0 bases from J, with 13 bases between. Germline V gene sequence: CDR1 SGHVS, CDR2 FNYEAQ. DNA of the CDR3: TGTGCCAGCAGCTTAGGGGCAGGGCGATACTCTGGAAACACCATATATTTT. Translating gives CASSLGAGRYSGNTIYF.

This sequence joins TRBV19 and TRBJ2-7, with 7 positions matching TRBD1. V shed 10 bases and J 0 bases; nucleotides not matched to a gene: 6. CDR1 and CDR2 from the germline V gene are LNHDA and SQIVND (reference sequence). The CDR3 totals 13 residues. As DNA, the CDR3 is TGTGCCACCCGGGACAGCAGCTCCTACGAGCAGTACTTC. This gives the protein CATRDSSSYEQYF.

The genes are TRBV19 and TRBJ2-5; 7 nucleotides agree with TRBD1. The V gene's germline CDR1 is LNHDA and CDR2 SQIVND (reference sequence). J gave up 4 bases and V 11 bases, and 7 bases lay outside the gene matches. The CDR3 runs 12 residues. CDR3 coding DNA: TGTGCCTCGGGACAGCCAAGAGAGACCCAGTACTTC. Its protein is CASGQPRETQYF.

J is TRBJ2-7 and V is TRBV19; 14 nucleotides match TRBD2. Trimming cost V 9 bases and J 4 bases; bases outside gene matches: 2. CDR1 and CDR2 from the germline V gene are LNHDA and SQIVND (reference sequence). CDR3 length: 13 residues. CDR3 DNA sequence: TGTGCCAGCAGACTAGCGGGAGGGTACGAGCAGTACTTC. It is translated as CASRLAGGYEQYF.

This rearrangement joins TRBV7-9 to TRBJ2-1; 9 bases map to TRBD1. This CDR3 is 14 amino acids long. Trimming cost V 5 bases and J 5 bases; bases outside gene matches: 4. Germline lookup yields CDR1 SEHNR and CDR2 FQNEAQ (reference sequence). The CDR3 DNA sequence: TGTGCCAGCAGCCCGGACAGGGGTCACAATGAGCAGTTCTTC. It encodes CASSPDRGHNEQFF.

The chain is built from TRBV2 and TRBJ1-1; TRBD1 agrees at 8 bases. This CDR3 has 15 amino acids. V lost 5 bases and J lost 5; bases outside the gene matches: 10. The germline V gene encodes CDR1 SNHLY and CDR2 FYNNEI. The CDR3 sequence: CASSIQGGSMTEAFF. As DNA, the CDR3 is TGTGCCAGCAGTATACAGGGGGGGTCGATGACTGAAGCTTTCTTT. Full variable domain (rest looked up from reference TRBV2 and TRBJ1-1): EPEVTQTPSHQVTQMGQEVILRCVPISNHLYFYWYRQILGQKVEFLVSFYNNEISEKSEIFDDQFSVERPDGSNFTLKIRSTKLEDSAMYFCASSIQGGSMTEAFFGQGTRLTVV.

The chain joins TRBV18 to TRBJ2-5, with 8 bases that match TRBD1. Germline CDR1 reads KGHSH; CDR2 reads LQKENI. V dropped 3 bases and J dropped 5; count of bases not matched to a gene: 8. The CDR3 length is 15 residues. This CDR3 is CASSPRQGARETQYF. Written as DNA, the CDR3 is TGTGCCAGCTCACCCAGGCAGGGGGCAAGGGAGACCCAGTACTTC.

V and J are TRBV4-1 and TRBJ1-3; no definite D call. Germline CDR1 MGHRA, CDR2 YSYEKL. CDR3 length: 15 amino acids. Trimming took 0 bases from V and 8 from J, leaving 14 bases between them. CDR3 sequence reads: CASSQDQDAGDTIYF. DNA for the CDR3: TGCGCCAGCAGCCAAGATCAAGACGCCGGAGACACCATATATTTT.

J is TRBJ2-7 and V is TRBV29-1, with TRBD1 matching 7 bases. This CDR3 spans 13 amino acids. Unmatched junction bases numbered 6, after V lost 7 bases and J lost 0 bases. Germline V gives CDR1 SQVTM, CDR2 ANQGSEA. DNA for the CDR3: TGCAGCGGAAGACAGGGTGACTCCTACGAGCAGTACTTC. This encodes CSGRQGDSYEQYF.

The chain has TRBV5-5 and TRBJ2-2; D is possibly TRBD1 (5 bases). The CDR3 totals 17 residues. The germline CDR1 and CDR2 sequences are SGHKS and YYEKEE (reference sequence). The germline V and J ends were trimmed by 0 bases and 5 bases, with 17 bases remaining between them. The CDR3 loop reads CASSLGVGQGRTGELFF. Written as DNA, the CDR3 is TGTGCCAGCAGCTTGGGAGTCGGCCAGGGAAGGACCGGGGAGCTGTTTTTT.

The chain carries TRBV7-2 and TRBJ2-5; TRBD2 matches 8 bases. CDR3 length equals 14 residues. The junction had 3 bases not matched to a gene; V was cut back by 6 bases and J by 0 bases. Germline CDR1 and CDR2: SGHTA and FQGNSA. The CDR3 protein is CASRISGNQETQYF. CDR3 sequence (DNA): TGTGCCAGCAGGATTAGCGGGAACCAAGAGACCCAGTACTTC.

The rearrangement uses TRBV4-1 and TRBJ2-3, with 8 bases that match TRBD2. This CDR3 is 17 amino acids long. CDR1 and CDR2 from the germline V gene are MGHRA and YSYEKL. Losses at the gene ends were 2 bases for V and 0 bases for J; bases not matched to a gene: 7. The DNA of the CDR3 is TGCGCCAGCAGCCAAATAGCGGGAAGGGATAGCACAGATACGCAGTATTTT. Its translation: CASSQIAGRDSTDTQYF.

CDR3 nucleotide sequence: TGTGCCAGCAGCAAAGGAGGAGGGGCTAGCGGGAGCTCCTACGAGCAGTACTTC. This codes for CASSKGGGASGSSYEQYF. The chain employs TRBV21-1 and TRBJ2-7; the table assigns TRBD2, which was not confirmed against the DNA. TRBV21-1 is flagged as a pseudogene. This CDR3 region has 18 residues.

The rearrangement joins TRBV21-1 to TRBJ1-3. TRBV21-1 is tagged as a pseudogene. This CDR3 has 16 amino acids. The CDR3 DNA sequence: TGTGCCAGCAGTGGGCGGGGCAGAAGCTCTGGAAACACCATATATTTT. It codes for CASSGRGRSSGNTIYF.

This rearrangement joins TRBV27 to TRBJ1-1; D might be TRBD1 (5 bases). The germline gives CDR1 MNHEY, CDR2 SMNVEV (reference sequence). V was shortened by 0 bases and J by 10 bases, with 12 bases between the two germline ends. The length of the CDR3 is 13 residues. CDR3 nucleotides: TGTGCCAGCAGTTTATCAGCAGGGCTGGGAGCTTTCTTT. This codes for CASSLSAGLGAFF.

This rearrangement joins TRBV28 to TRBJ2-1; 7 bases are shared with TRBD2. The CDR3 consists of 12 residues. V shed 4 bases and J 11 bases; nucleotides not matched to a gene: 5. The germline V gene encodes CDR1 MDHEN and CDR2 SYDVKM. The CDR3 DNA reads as TGTGCCAGCAGTTCCCCCGGGGGGAAGCAGTTCTTC. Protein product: CASSSPGGKQFF.

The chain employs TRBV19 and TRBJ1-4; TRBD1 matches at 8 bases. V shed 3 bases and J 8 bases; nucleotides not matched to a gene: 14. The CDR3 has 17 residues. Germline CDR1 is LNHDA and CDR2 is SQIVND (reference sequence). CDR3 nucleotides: TGTGCCAGTAGTATGGACAGGGTGAACGCTTTCATCGAAAAACTGTTTTTT. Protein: CASSMDRVNAFIEKLFF.